This T cell receptor (beta chain) was sequenced in a study of cytomegalovirus exposure and HLA in healthy donors. This clone was found a few times. The PCR employed 60 Vbeta primers together with 13 Jbeta primers. Clones were sequenced by immunoSEQ multiplex PCR, and TCRdb holds only the in-frame ones, with some missing. The sample yields under 150,000 clones, roughly 74% seen once. Germline values: CDR1 SGHNT, CDR2 YYREEE (reference sequence). This CDR3 contains 18 residues. Trimming took off 1 base at V and 5 bases at J, with 24 bases between the two ends. This chain joins TRBV5-4 and TRBJ2-5; D might be TRBD1 (6 bases). The sequenced sample consisted of PBMCs. The clonotype originates from a woman aged 40 to 50 in good health and CMV-seropositive. The CDR3 loop is CASSLWGRAPLGEETQYF. CDR3 sequence (DNA): TGTGCCAGCAGCTTGTGGGGGCGAGCGCCCTTAGGGGAGGAGACCCAGTACTTC.